Below, one T cell receptor beta chain is given with its context. Germline V CDR1 and CDR2: SGHTA, FQGTGA. This CDR3 spans 13 amino acids. J lost 7 bases, V lost 5 bases, and 6 bases had no gene match. immunoSEQ v3.0 was run at survey level. Sequenced by immunoSEQ multiplex PCR; TCRdb stores in-frame clones only, minus some. The sample consists of about 27,000 clones, about 82% of them appearing once. The record originates from a study of long-term antiretroviral therapy in people with HIV. The clonotype was recovered from a man aged 18 to 30 with HIV. The material sequenced was unsorted PBMCs, taken 0.8 years before starting antiretroviral therapy. This chain links TRBV7-3 with TRBJ1-2, with 8 bases matching TRBD1. CDR3 nucleotides: TGTGCCAGCAGCCAGACAGGGGAGGGTGGCTACACCTTC. It specifies CASSQTGEGGYTF. Drawing the rest from reference TRBV7-3 and TRBJ1-2, the complete variable domain is GAGVSQTPSNKVTEKGKYVELRCDPISGHTALYWYRQSLGQGPEFLIYFQGTGAADDSGLPNDRFFAVRPEGSVSTLKIQRTERGDSAVYLCASSQTGEGGYTFGSGTRLTVV.